Listed here are 24 T cell receptor beta chains from one sample, sequenced in a study of response to subunit inactivated influenza vaccine. TCRdb reprocessed the RT-PCR reads with MiXCR, giving one entry per CDR3 protein. The table lists over 650,000 distinct CDR3 sequences, less than 20% of them singletons. The specimen comprised PBMCs from blood, sampled 5 days after vaccination. The receptors originated from a man aged 45-65 years who received an inactivated influenza vaccine.

The rearrangement links TRBV9 to TRBJ2-1, with 8 bases that match TRBD2. V shed 5 bases, J shed 8 bases, and the junction held 12 bases outside the gene matches. Per germline, CDR1 SGDLS and CDR2 YYNGEE. This CDR3 spans 15 amino acids. The CDR3 is CASSRSAREADEQFF. CDR3 DNA sequence: TGTGCCAGCAGTCGTAGTGCGCGGGAGGCCGATGAGCAGTTCTTC.

Many counts were recorded for this clonotype. The rearrangement joins TRBV24-1 to TRBJ2-1, with a weak D call TRBD1 (5 bases). The CDR3 totals 14 residues. Germline-derived CDR1 and CDR2 are KGHDR and SFDVKD. The V and J ends lost 5 bases and 2 bases respectively, with 9 bases between them. The CDR3 is CATSGAGTYNEQFF. The CDR3 coding sequence is TGTGCCACCAGTGGGGCAGGGACCTACAATGAGCAGTTCTTC.

This chain links TRBV6-5 with TRBJ2-7, with TRBD1 matching over 9 bases. Unmatched junction bases numbered 11, after V lost 2 bases and J lost 3 bases. CDR1 is MNHEY, CDR2 SVGAGI, per germline. The CDR3 loop spans 17 amino acids. This CDR3 is CASSYAPGQGKVYEQYF. CDR3 in DNA: TGTGCCAGCAGTTACGCACCGGGACAGGGAAAGGTCTACGAGCAGTACTTC.

As regards this clonotype: At one boundary the junction diverges from the germline segment, which might be a read error. The J gene is TRBJ2-5, the V gene TRBV20-1; TRBD2 matches at 13 bases. The germline gives CDR1 DFQATT, CDR2 SNEGSKA (reference sequence). The CDR3 has 17 residues. The CDR3 spells CSARGGTSGVPGGTQYF. The CDR3 nucleotides read TGCAGTGCGAGAGGGGGGACTAGCGGGGTGCCCGGGGGGACCCAGTACTTC.

This clonotype was counted ten times or more. The rearrangement uses TRBV12-3 or TRBV12-4 and TRBJ2-4; D perhaps matches TRBD2 (5 bases). Trimming shortened V by 4 bases and J by 8 bases, and 9 bases separated the two germline ends. This CDR3 has 12 residues. The CDR3 loop reads CASSSSTDIQYF. The CDR3 bases are TGTGCCAGCAGTTCTAGCACGGACATTCAGTACTTC.

The V call is TRBV6-1, the J call TRBJ2-4, with 8 bases lining up with TRBD1. The CDR3 is made up of 13 amino acids. Germline loops: CDR1 MNHNS, CDR2 SASEGT. Germline trimming cut 5 bases from V and 4 bases from J; bases unmatched to any gene: 1. CDR3 loop: CASSRTGKNIQYF. Written as DNA, the CDR3 is TGTGCCAGCAGTCGGACAGGGAAAAACATTCAGTACTTC.

This chain uses TRBV4-1 with TRBJ2-7; 8 bases are shared with TRBD1. After removal of 0 bases from V and 4 bases from J, the junction contained 11 bases not matched to a gene. Germline CDR1 MGHRA, CDR2 YSYEKL. The CDR3 is made up of 17 amino acids. This CDR3 is CASSQERTRTGFYEQYF. In DNA, the CDR3 is TGCGCCAGCAGCCAAGAGAGAACGCGGACAGGGTTTTACGAGCAGTACTTC.

This rearrangement joins TRBV12-3 or TRBV12-4 to TRBJ2-2; D not certain. The CDR3 is 16 residues long. V was trimmed by 7 bases and J by 5 bases, leaving 20 bases between them. CDR3 loop: CASTAPLGCLTGELFF. The CDR3, as DNA: TGTGCCAGCACCGCCCCGCTTGGGTGCCTTACCGGGGAGCTGTTTTTT.

This clonotype occurred a few times. V is TRBV2 and J is TRBJ2-1, with D unclear. Germline-derived CDR1 and CDR2 are SNHLY and FYNNEI. V lost 4 bases to trimming and J lost 0 bases, with 10 bases between them. The CDR3 consists of 15 residues. The CDR3 here is CASSGLSSSYNEQFF. CDR3 nucleotides: TGTGCCAGCAGTGGACTCTCCAGCTCCTACAATGAGCAGTTCTTC.

This clonotype was counted between two and nine times. The junction departs from germline at one end; a sequencing error may be responsible. The chain has TRBV13 and TRBJ2-3; D is uncertain. The germline gives CDR1 PRHDT, CDR2 FYEKMQ (reference sequence). The CDR3 extends over 14 amino acids. CDR3 sequence: CASSLGRVADTQYF. For the CDR3, the DNA is TGTGCCAGCAGCTTAGGCCGGGTAGCAGACACGCAGTATTTT.

This clonotype was detected ten times or more. The rearrangement joins TRBV6-2 or TRBV6-3 to TRBJ1-6; D is perhaps TRBD1 (5 bases). Germline CDR1 reads MNHEY; CDR2 reads SVGEGT. The CDR3 runs to 14 residues. Deletions cut 5 bases from V and 5 bases from J, with 10 bases between. The DNA of the CDR3 is TGTGCCAGCAGTACCCGGGGCGATAATTCACCCCTCCACTTT. Its translation is CASSTRGDNSPLHF.

This clonotype was observed a few times. V usage is TRBV24-1 and J usage is TRBJ1-1, with a weak D call TRBD1 (5 bases). The germline CDR1 and CDR2 sequences are KGHDR and SFDVKD. This CDR3 contains 13 residues. The germline V and J ends were trimmed by 10 bases and 5 bases, with 16 bases remaining between them. CDR3 in amino acids: CATSPGGGTEAFF. In DNA form, the CDR3 reads TGTGCCACTTCACCTGGGGGTGGTACTGAAGCTTTCTTT.

The gene calls are TRBV28 and TRBJ2-1; 11 nucleotides align to TRBD2. The CDR3 is 14 amino acids. Germline V lookup: CDR1 MDHEN, CDR2 SYDVKM. The V gene end was trimmed by 6 bases and the J gene end by 3 bases; junction bases not matched to a gene: 1. The CDR3 is CASRLAGVYNEQFF. CDR3 DNA: TGTGCCAGCAGACTAGCGGGAGTCTACAATGAGCAGTTCTTC.

In its sample, this clonotype was seen many times. The gene calls are TRBV24-1 and TRBJ2-1, with 10 bases that match TRBD2. CDR3 size: 15 residues. The germline V gene has CDR1 KGHDR and CDR2 SFDVKD. The V segment lost 6 bases and the J segment 10 bases; nucleotides outside the gene matches: 11. Here the CDR3 reads CATSSSPSSGGEQFF. The CDR3 DNA reads as TGTGCCACCAGTTCTTCCCCTTCTAGCGGGGGAGAGCAGTTCTTC.

This clonotype was seen a few times. The V call is TRBV24-1, the J call TRBJ2-2, with 7 bases that match TRBD2. V was pared by 10 bases and J by 5 bases, with 9 bases of the junction left unmatched. This CDR3 has 14 residues. Germline V lookup: CDR1 KGHDR, CDR2 SFDVKD. The DNA of the CDR3 is TGTGCCACGGGAGGGACGCGGAGGACCGGGGAGCTGTTTTTT. The encoded protein is CATGGTRRTGELFF.

Ten or more counts support this clonotype. The J gene is TRBJ2-3, the V gene TRBV5-6; D perhaps matches TRBD2 (6 bases). The CDR3 is made up of 13 amino acids. Germline V lookup: CDR1 SGHDT, CDR2 YYEEEE. Trimming took off 4 bases at V and 4 bases at J, with 10 bases between the two ends. CDR3 region: CASSPGLADTQYF. The CDR3, as DNA: TGTGCCAGCAGCCCGGGACTTGCAGATACGCAGTATTTT. Combining the CDR3 with reference TRBV5-6 and TRBJ2-3 gives the whole variable domain DAGVTQSPTHLIKTRGQQVTLRCSPKSGHDTVSWYQQALGQGPQFIFQYYEEEERQRGNFPDRFSGHQFPNYSSELNVNALLLGDSALYLCASSPGLADTQYFGPGTRLTVL.

This clonotype was detected a few times. The V call is TRBV5-1, the J call TRBJ2-3; 9 bases align to TRBD1. Germline lookup yields CDR1 SGHRS and CDR2 YFSETQ. CDR3 length: 16 residues. Unmatched junction bases numbered 6, after V lost 4 bases and J lost 0 bases. The CDR3 here is CASSGQGTSSTDTQYF. Here the CDR3 DNA reads TGCGCCAGCAGCGGACAGGGGACATCTAGCACAGATACGCAGTATTTT.

In this sample, this clonotype turned up many times. The DNA for the CDR3 is TGTGCCAGCAGTTTAATCCGGCCCCCTAGCACAGATACGCAGTATTTT. This encodes CASSLIRPPSTDTQYF. The chain uses TRBV12-3 or TRBV12-4 and TRBJ2-3; D is unresolved. The V gene lost 2 bases and the J gene lost 0 bases, with 12 bases spanning the gap. There are 16 residues in the CDR3.

This clonotype was picked up a small number of times. J is TRBJ2-5 and V is TRBV12-3 or TRBV12-4, with D tentatively TRBD1 (6 bases). This CDR3 contains 15 residues. Trimming shortened V by 0 bases and J by 1 base, and 9 bases separated the two germline ends. As DNA, the CDR3 is TGTGCCAGCAGTTTAGCGGCAGGGGTCCAAGAGACCCAGTACTTC. This sequence encodes CASSLAAGVQETQYF.

This clonotype was picked up many times. The chain carries TRBV29-1 and TRBJ2-1; 7 nucleotides align to TRBD1. Trimming at V came to 4 bases and at J to 3 bases, leaving 9 bases not matched to a gene. Germline V gene data show CDR1 as SQVTM and CDR2 as ANQGSEA. There are 15 residues in the CDR3. The CDR3 nucleotides read TGCAGCGTTGTTATATTCCCAGGGGGCTACAATGAGCAGTTCTTC. Translating gives CSVVIFPGGYNEQFF.

This rearrangement joins TRBV6-2 or TRBV6-3 to TRBJ2-1; D not resolved. The germline gives CDR1 MNHEY, CDR2 SVGEGT. The V end lost 7 bases, the J end lost 6 bases, and 7 bases lay between the germline ends. The length of the CDR3 is 11 residues. The CDR3 reads CASIGVNEQFF. The CDR3 DNA sequence: TGTGCCAGCATTGGGGTCAATGAGCAGTTCTTC.

Only a few counts were recorded for this clonotype. The rearrangement uses TRBV12-3 or TRBV12-4 and TRBJ1-1; weak D call: TRBD1 (5 bases). The V gene lost 3 bases and the J gene lost 0 bases, with 8 bases spanning the gap. The CDR3 loop spans 14 amino acids. In nucleotides, the CDR3 is TGTGCCAGCAGTTTCGACAGCGTGAACACTGAAGCTTTCTTT. It encodes CASSFDSVNTEAFF.

This clonotype showed up just a few times. The V gene is TRBV12-3 or TRBV12-4, the J gene TRBJ2-2; TRBD1 agrees at 9 bases. Germline trimming cut 5 bases from V and 7 bases from J; bases unmatched to any gene: 11. The CDR3 spans 16 residues. CDR3 nucleotides: TGTGCCAGCAGTGCACAAACAGGGGGCGCCGGCGGGGAGCTGTTTTTT. This gives the protein CASSAQTGGAGGELFF.

The rearrangement joins TRBV12-3 or TRBV12-4 to TRBJ2-1; no definite D call. The length of the CDR3 is 14 residues. The V and J ends lost 3 bases and 8 bases respectively, with 14 bases between them. CDR3 DNA sequence: TGTGCCAGCAGTTTGGATACAGCTAGGCATGAGCAGTTCTTC. Amino acid sequence: CASSLDTARHEQFF.